The 15 T cell receptor beta chains presented below share a single source sample, sequenced in a study of B cell selection in AIRE deficiency (dated by TCRdb to between 2018 and 2020). The receptor library was made with the immunoSEQ multiplex PCR assay. The table was pulled from immuneACCESS by TCRdb, which kept in-frame rearrangements only. Such tables lose some clones; where checked, under half of the loss comes from unresolved V genes, and the rest has no known cause. The sample records some 24,000 clones, about 96% of which are singletons. 0.2% to 0.25% of the sample is held by the ten biggest clonotypes. For sorting, conventional CD4 T cells were defined as CD4+CD127+ cells. The material sequenced was CD4+CD127+ conventional T cells sorted from PBMCs. These receptors all stem from a human donor in good health.

This clone came up a few times. The chain carries TRBV28 and TRBJ2-3; D ambiguous. Germline V CDR1 and CDR2: MDHEN, SYDVKM. V was pared by 4 bases and J by 8 bases, with 13 bases between. The CDR3 runs 13 residues. In DNA form, the CDR3 reads TGTGCCAGCAGTTCCCTTGTTCGGGTTACGCAGTATTTT. Protein: CASSSLVRVTQYF.

This rearrangement joins TRBV5-4 to TRBJ2-1; 7 bases match TRBD2. CDR1 and CDR2 (germline): SGHNT, YYREEE (reference sequence). The CDR3 extends over 16 amino acids. With 3 bases clipped from V and 6 bases from J, the junction kept 12 bases outside the gene matches. The DNA for the CDR3 is TGTGCCAGCAGCTCCAGGCGGGGGAGTAACGTCAATGAGCAGTTCTTC. This translates into CASSSRRGSNVNEQFF.

V usage is TRBV10-3 and J usage is TRBJ1-6; possibly TRBD1 for D (6 bases). The CDR3 loop spans 16 amino acids. Germline CDR1 reads ENHRY; CDR2 reads SYGVKD. Trimming cost V 2 bases and J 4 bases, with 12 bases left between them. Here the CDR3 DNA reads TGTGCCATCAGTGAGGGGGGGGGCCGATATAATTCACCCCTCCACTTT. This sequence encodes CAISEGGGRYNSPLHF.

This rearrangement joins TRBV27 to TRBJ2-7; TRBD2 agrees at 11 bases. Germline CDR1 reads MNHEY; CDR2 reads SMNVEV (reference sequence). This CDR3 comprises 15 residues. With V trimmed by 3 bases and J by 5 bases, 6 bases remained unmatched. The CDR3 DNA is TGTGCCAGCAGTTTCGTAGCGGGAGGGGAAGACGAGCAGTACTTC. Translation gives CASSFVAGGEDEQYF.

The rearrangement links TRBV7-6 to TRBJ2-1, with 9 bases matching TRBD1. CDR1 is SGHVS and CDR2 is FNYEAQ in the germline V gene. V shed 5 bases, J shed 3 bases, and the junction held 8 bases outside the gene matches. The CDR3 loop spans 16 amino acids. The CDR3 nucleotides are TGTGCCAGCAGCCCAAAGGGACAGGGATACTACAATGAGCAGTTCTTC. Protein sequence: CASSPKGQGYYNEQFF.

V gene TRBV10-3 combines with J gene TRBJ2-7, with D tentatively TRBD1 (6 bases). The CDR3 contains 15 residues. Trimming cost V 4 bases and J 3 bases, with 16 bases left between them. CDR1 and CDR2 (germline): ENHRY, SYGVKD. The CDR3 sequence is CAISGFPTGGYEQYF. CDR3 coding DNA: TGTGCCATCAGTGGCTTCCCGACAGGAGGCTACGAGCAGTACTTC.

In its sample, this clone was seen once. CDR3 nucleotide sequence: TGTGCCAGCAGACCCCTCGACACGAGCTATGGCTACACCTTC. As protein: CASRPLDTSYGYTF. The J gene is TRBJ1-2, the V gene TRBV28; D gene uncertain. Germline CDR1 MDHEN, CDR2 SYDVKM. CDR3 length: 14 residues. Trimming took 6 bases from V and 4 from J, leaving 15 bases between them.

The V gene is TRBV15, the J gene TRBJ1-5, with 9 bases matching TRBD1. V dropped 1 base and J dropped 11; count of bases not matched to a gene: 3. The length of the CDR3 is 13 residues. The germline V gene encodes CDR1 LNHNV and CDR2 YYDKDF (reference sequence). Written as DNA, the CDR3 is TGTGCCACCAGCAGAGTAGGGACAGGGTCCCAGCATTTT. Encoded protein: CATSRVGTGSQHF.

V usage is TRBV28 and J usage is TRBJ2-2; 7 nucleotides agree with TRBD2. Germline CDR1 MDHEN, CDR2 SYDVKM. V was pared by 5 bases and J by 0 bases, with 3 bases of the junction left unmatched. This CDR3 region has 15 residues. CDR3 nucleotide sequence: TGTGCCAGCAGTCCCGGGGGGACGAACACCGGGGAGCTGTTTTTT. Encoded protein: CASSPGGTNTGELFF.

The chain uses TRBV7-2 and TRBJ1-6; D is unresolved. The CDR3 contains 15 residues. Per germline, CDR1 SGHTA and CDR2 FQGNSA. Trimming stripped 2 bases from V and 6 bases from J, with 11 bases between. The CDR3 DNA reads as TGTGCCAGCAGCTTAATCGGGAGGTCTAATTCACCCCTCCACTTT. Translation gives CASSLIGRSNSPLHF.

This clone occurred once. This rearrangement joins TRBV5-1 to TRBJ2-7, with D tentatively TRBD2 (6 bases). Per the germline V gene, CDR1 is SGHRS and CDR2 is YFSETQ. The CDR3 runs to 14 residues. Deletions cut 3 bases from V and 0 bases from J, with 10 bases between. CDR3 coding DNA: TGCGCCAGCAGCTCCTCTAGCGTCTCCTACGAGCAGTACTTC. This sequence encodes CASSSSSVSYEQYF.

The chain couples TRBV27 to TRBJ2-3, with D possibly matching TRBD2 (6 bases). Germline CDR1 MNHEY, CDR2 SMNVEV (reference sequence). The CDR3 is 13 residues long. Trimming cost V 2 bases and J 13 bases, with 16 bases left between them. The CDR3: CASSLETSSPKYF. CDR3 coding DNA: TGTGCCAGCAGTTTAGAGACTAGTAGTCCGAAGTATTTT.

This clone was counted once. V and J are TRBV14 and TRBJ1-1; D is unclear. Germline values: CDR1 SGHDN, CDR2 FVKESK. The CDR3 runs 15 residues. V was shortened by 0 bases and J by 4 bases, with 12 bases between the two germline ends. CDR3 in DNA: TGTGCCAGCAGCCAAGATAAGAGGGCGGTCACTGAAGCTTTCTTT. Translation: CASSQDKRAVTEAFF.

The chain joins TRBV9 to TRBJ2-5; D gene ambiguous. Germline loops: CDR1 SGDLS, CDR2 YYNGEE. Trimming left V 2 bases short and J 1 base short, with 12 bases between. This CDR3 comprises 15 residues. This CDR3 is CASSVTVGSQETQYF. CDR3 bases: TGTGCCAGCAGCGTCACAGTGGGCAGCCAAGAGACCCAGTACTTC.

The J gene is TRBJ1-3, the V gene TRBV19; a weak D match, TRBD1 (5 bases). The CDR3 covers 16 residues. Germline V gives CDR1 LNHDA, CDR2 SQIVND (reference sequence). Between the trimmed V and J ends, which lost 3 bases and 0 bases, there was a span of 12 bases. The CDR3 loop reads CASSIGASYSGNTIYF. The DNA of the CDR3 is TGTGCCAGTAGTATCGGGGCGTCATACTCTGGAAACACCATATATTTT.